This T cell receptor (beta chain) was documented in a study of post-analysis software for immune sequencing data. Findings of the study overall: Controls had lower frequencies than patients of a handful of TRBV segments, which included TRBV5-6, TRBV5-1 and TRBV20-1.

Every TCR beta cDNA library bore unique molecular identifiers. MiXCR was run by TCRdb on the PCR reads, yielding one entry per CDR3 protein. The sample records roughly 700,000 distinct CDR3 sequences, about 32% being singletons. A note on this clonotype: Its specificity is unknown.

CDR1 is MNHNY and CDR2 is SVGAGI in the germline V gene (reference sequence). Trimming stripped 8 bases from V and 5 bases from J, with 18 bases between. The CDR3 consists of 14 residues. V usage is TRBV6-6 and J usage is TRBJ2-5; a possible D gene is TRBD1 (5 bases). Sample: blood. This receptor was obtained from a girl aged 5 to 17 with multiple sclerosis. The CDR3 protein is CASSSLLGRETQYF. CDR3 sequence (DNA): TGTGCCAGCTCCAGTCTGCTGGGGCGCGAGACCCAGTACTTC.